The T cell receptor beta chain under discussion was sequenced for a study of cytomegalovirus exposure and HLA in healthy donors. Findings and limits, study-wide: TCR beta chains numbering under 200 were designated cytomegalovirus-associated. Cytomegalovirus status, reportedly, was diagnosed with high specificity and sensitivity by the classifier.

About this clone: Its antigen remains unknown.

Sequencing was performed with immunoSEQ multiplex PCR; in TCRdb, only in-frame clones are kept and a portion is missing. The sample yields some 110,000 clones, around 89% seen once. The CDR3 runs 13 residues. Germline loops: CDR1 LGHNA, CDR2 YSLEER. V lost 1 base and J lost 6; bases outside the gene matches: 2. The source of this sequence is a man aged 18 to 30 in good health and CMV-seronegative. The gene calls are TRBV4-3 and TRBJ1-2; the match to TRBD1 covers 7 bases. Sequenced material: PBMCs. Written as DNA, the CDR3 is TGCGCCAGCAGCCAAGGACAGGGAAATGGCTACACCTTC. Its translation is CASSQGQGNGYTF.